This T cell receptor (beta chain) was identified in a study of memory CD4+ T cells and cytomegalovirus serostatus. Study-wide findings and caveats: CD4+ memory repertoires contained about 40% of the 164 reported CMV TCRbeta sequences.

Clones were read by immunoSEQ multiplex PCR, and TCRdb kept only the in-frame ones, dropping some. In the table there are more than 50,000 clones, 78% of which are singletons. On this clone: No antigen is known for it.

Single viable CD3+CD4+CD8-CD45RO+ cells were sorted as the memory CD4+ T cells. Donors' CMV status reflects serum IgG against pp150, pp28, p38, p52. The sequence came from an adult in good health and CMV-seronegative. The specimen was memory CD4+ T cells from blood.

CDR3 amino acids: CAWSVQAGNEKLFF. CDR3 DNA sequence: TGTGCCTGGAGTGTACAGGCGGGTAATGAAAAACTGTTTTTT. The rearrangement uses TRBV30 and TRBJ1-4, with D possibly matching TRBD1 (5 bases). V was trimmed by 0 bases and J by 4 bases, leaving 9 bases between them. The CDR3 contains 14 residues. From germline, CDR1 is GTSNPN and CDR2 SVGIG (reference sequence).